A selection of T cell receptor beta chains follows, all from one sample in a study of T cells in Graves' hyperthyroidism and ophthalmopathy. TCRdb redid the calling of the multiplex PCR reads with MiXCR, one entry per CDR3 protein. The sample includes about 560,000 distinct CDR3 sequences, about a sixth of them seen just once. The sequencing input was blood. The receptors were sampled from a woman aged 18-35 years with Graves' hyperthyroidism. CDR3s include the opening cysteine and the closing phenylalanine or tryptophan. A D gene is named only where the DNA matches it firmly. Clone size is given for some rows only: seen once, a few or many times, or a class if the clone is expanded.

many	TRBJ2-3	NA	TRBV28	CASRRGTTDTQYF	TGTGCCAGCAGGCGAGGCACCACAGATACGCAGTATTTT
few	TRBJ2-7	NA	TRBV20-1	CSASHGYSYEQYF	TGCAGTGCTAGTCATGGGTACTCCTACGAGCAGTACTTC
few	TRBJ1-1	TRBD1	TRBV5-1	CASRETGPTEAFF	TGCGCCAGCAGAGAGACAGGGCCCACTGAAGCTTTCTTT
NA	TRBJ1-1	NA	TRBV7-8	CASSIRGGTKNTEAFF	TGTGCCAGCAGCATTAGGGGGGGGACAAAGAACACTGAAGCTTTCTTT
many	TRBJ1-1	TRBD1	TRBV12-3/TRBV12-4	CASLQGQGNTEAFF	TGTGCCAGCTTACAGGGACAGGGTAACACTGAAGCTTTCTTT
many	TRBJ2-1	NA	TRBV28	CASSQLGGGPEVGVNEQFF	TGTGCCAGCAGTCAACTGGGAGGGGGCCCGGAGGTGGGCGTCAATGAGCAGTTCTTC
NA	TRBJ2-1	TRBD2	TRBV11-2	CAGSRVAGAYNEQFF	TGTGCCGGCAGCCGAGTAGCGGGAGCTTACAATGAGCAGTTCTTC
few	TRBJ2-2	TRBD2	TRBV20-1	CSARRLAGDTGELFF	TGCAGTGCTAGGCGGCTAGCGGGAGACACCGGGGAGCTGTTTTTT
few	TRBJ1-2	NA	TRBV5-4	CASSSPKQGKGYTF	TGTGCCAGCAGCTCACCTAAACAGGGAAAGGGCTACACCTTC
NA	TRBJ2-7	TRBD2	TRBV7-9	CASSRGGLAGRGGNEQYF	TGTGCCAGCAGCAGGGGGGGACTAGCGGGAAGAGGGGGTAACGAGCAGTACTTC
many	TRBJ2-5	TRBD2	TRBV2	CARSGSQETQYF	TGTGCCAGGAGCGGGAGCCAAGAGACCCAGTACTTC
NA	TRBJ1-1	NA	TRBV10-3	CAISDTGMNTEAFF	TGTGCCATCAGTGATACAGGTATGAACACTGAAGCTTTCTTT
few	TRBJ2-3	NA	TRBV7-2	CASSFRAYTDTQYF	TGTGCCAGCAGTTTCCGGGCCTACACAGATACGCAGTATTTT
NA	TRBJ1-2	NA	TRBV4-1	CASSQVTAPDYGYTF	TGCGCCAGCAGCCAAGTCACAGCCCCTGATTATGGCTACACCTTC
many	TRBJ1-2	TRBD1	TRBV20-1	CSAGGQGAYGYTF	TGCAGTGCTGGCGGACAGGGTGCATATGGCTACACCTTC
few	TRBJ1-3	NA	TRBV13	CASSLRMVFGNTIYF	TGTGCCAGCAGCTTAAGGATGGTTTTCGGAAACACCATATATTTT
NA	TRBJ2-7	NA	TRBV27	CASSFARLYEQYF	TGTGCCAGCAGTTTTGCTAGACTCTACGAGCAGTACTTC
many	TRBJ2-5	TRBD2	TRBV6-5	CASSYTLTAGGTQYF	TGTGCCAGCAGTTACACCCTGACAGCGGGGGGGACCCAGTACTTC
many	TRBJ2-7	NA	TRBV12-3/TRBV12-4	CASSLYLGPPYEQYF	TGTGCCAGCAGTTTGTATCTGGGTCCCCCTTACGAGCAGTACTTC
many	TRBJ1-5	NA	TRBV30	CAWSEGINQPQHF	TGTGCCTGGAGCGAAGGGATCAATCAGCCCCAGCATTTT
many	TRBJ2-1	TRBD2	TRBV11-2	CASSPRLAGEQFF	TGTGCCAGCAGCCCCAGACTAGCGGGGGAGCAGTTCTTC
many	TRBJ2-7	TRBD2	TRBV11-3	CASSTILAGVQYF	TGTGCCAGCAGCACCATCCTAGCGGGGGTGCAGTACTTC
NA	TRBJ2-2	TRBD2	TRBV18	CASSPELADGTGELFF	TGTGCCAGCTCACCAGAACTAGCGGATGGCACCGGGGAGCTGTTTTTT
few	TRBJ2-7	TRBD2	TRBV29-1	CSVERLAGDYEQYF	TGCAGCGTTGAAAGACTAGCGGGAGATTACGAGCAGTACTTC
few	TRBJ2-2	NA	TRBV20-1	CSAPRAGMNTGELFF	TGCAGTGCTCCCCGGGCAGGGATGAACACCGGGGAGCTGTTTTTT
few	TRBJ1-2	NA	TRBV29-1	CSVGALFGDDGAGYTF	TGCAGCGTTGGGGCCCTCTTCGGGGACGATGGAGCGGGCTACACCTTC
many	TRBJ2-3	NA	TRBV28	CASTSLLDTRSTDTQYF	TGTGCCAGCACCTCGTTATTGGACACACGATCCACAGATACGCAGTATTTT
few	TRBJ1-2	NA	TRBV7-2	CASSLEGWEGYGYTF	TGTGCCAGCAGCTTAGAAGGGTGGGAAGGCTATGGCTACACCTTC
few	TRBJ2-7	TRBD2	TRBV7-9	CASSWTSGRDEQYF	TGTGCCAGCAGCTGGACTAGCGGGAGGGACGAGCAGTACTTC
few	TRBJ2-7	NA	TRBV5-6	CASSPGPQEEQYF	TGTGCCAGCAGCCCCGGCCCACAGGAAGAGCAGTACTTC
few	TRBJ1-5	NA	TRBV6-2/TRBV6-3	CASSHPAGLMRSAQHF	TGTGCCAGCAGTCACCCCGCGGGACTTATGCGATCAGCCCAGCATTTT
NA	TRBJ2-5	NA	TRBV6-1	CASSHSGGHQETQYF	TGTGCCAGCAGTCACTCCGGGGGACACCAAGAGACCCAGTACTTC
NA	TRBJ2-2	NA	TRBV18	CASADLPAGELFF	TGTGCCTCAGCAGACCTCCCCGCCGGGGAGCTGTTTTTT
many	TRBJ2-3	NA	TRBV24-1	CATSNPQVSTDTQYF	TGTGCCACCAGTAACCCCCAGGTTTCCACAGATACGCAGTATTTT
many	TRBJ2-1	TRBD2	TRBV28	CASSEGLAPTGVSSYNEQFF	TGTGCCAGCAGCGAGGGACTAGCCCCAACGGGGGTGAGCTCCTACAATGAGCAGTTCTTC
few	TRBJ1-2	TRBD1	TRBV19	CASKKGQDYGYTF	TGTGCCAGTAAAAAAGGACAGGACTATGGCTACACCTTC
many	TRBJ2-1	NA	TRBV12-3/TRBV12-4	CASSWGQGPEQFF	TGTGCCAGCAGTTGGGGCCAGGGGCCTGAGCAGTTCTTC
NA	TRBJ2-5	NA	TRBV12-3/TRBV12-4	CASSPLSPGTPQETQYF	TGTGCCAGCAGTCCGCTATCCCCCGGGACCCCCCAAGAGACCCAGTACTTC
few	TRBJ1-2	NA	TRBV11-3	CASSLGGGLDYGYTF	TGTGCCAGCAGCTTAGGCGGGGGATTGGACTATGGCTACACCTTC
NA	TRBJ1-6	NA	TRBV4-2	CASSQDEAGNSPLHF	TGTGCCAGCAGCCAAGATGAGGCAGGGAATTCACCCCTCCACTTT
NA	TRBJ2-7	NA	TRBV19	CASSSAGQFYEQYF	TGTGCCAGTAGTTCGGCGGGGCAATTCTACGAGCAGTACTTC
many	TRBJ1-4	TRBD1	TRBV2	CASSSTDRGLSEKLFF	TGTGCCAGCAGTTCAACGGACAGGGGGCTCAGTGAAAAACTGTTTTTT
NA	TRBJ1-2	NA	TRBV19	CASSTTTGFYGYTF	TGTGCCAGTAGTACCACAACAGGTTTCTATGGCTACACCTTC